The 13 T cell receptor beta chains listed next were all sequenced from one sample in a study of CD8+CD57+ T cells in acquired aplastic anemia. All patients picked for sequencing had shown, by flow cytometry, an expansion of CD8+CD57+ cells. CDR3 and TCR beta VDJ profiling relied on genomic DNA as the template. A single record per CDR3 protein comes from TCRdb applying MiXCR to the reads. Among about 240,000 distinct CDR3 sequences listed, 47% were seen once. The sample comprised sorted CD4+, CD8+, or CD8+CD57+ T cells (not recorded which) from PBMCs. The receptor source for this set is a human donor with aplastic anemia.

Concerning this clonotype: This could be a read error, since a much larger clone is one nucleotide away. The CDR3 sequence is CASSLARVAHYGYTF. The CDR3 region has the DNA TGTGCCAGCAGCCTGGCCAGGGTAGCTCACTATGGCTACACCTTC. This sequence joins TRBV5-5 and TRBJ1-2, with a possible D match to TRBD1 (5 bases). The CDR3 runs to 15 residues. The V end lost 4 bases, the J end lost 3 bases, and 16 bases lay between the germline ends. The germline V gene has CDR1 SGHKS and CDR2 YYEKEE (reference sequence).

This clonotype was seen repeatedly, ten times or more. The chain employs TRBV7-9 and TRBJ1-1; D perhaps matches TRBD1 (5 bases). Germline loops: CDR1 SEHNR, CDR2 FQNEAQ (reference sequence). This CDR3 is built from 15 residues. The V end lost 7 bases, the J end lost 0 bases, and 15 bases lay between the germline ends. CDR3 loop: CASTDPSTVNTEAFF. The CDR3 DNA reads TGTGCCAGCACCGATCCTTCGACAGTGAACACTGAAGCTTTCTTT.

Turning to this clonotype: A much more abundant neighbour one base away suggests this may be a read error. The V call is TRBV6-2 or TRBV6-3, the J call TRBJ1-2; D uncertain. Per germline, CDR1 MNHEY and CDR2 SVGEGT. This CDR3 comprises 15 residues. V was clipped by 5 bases and J by 3 bases, with 16 bases between them. In DNA form, the CDR3 reads TGTGCCAGCAGTGTGGCAGTTATAGCAGACTATGGCTACACCTTC. Encoded protein: CASSVAVIADYGYTF.

The V gene is TRBV11-1, the J gene TRBJ2-2; 9 bases align to TRBD2. The junction had 11 bases not matched to a gene; V was cut back by 3 bases and J by 3 bases. CDR1 and CDR2 from the germline V gene are SGHAT and FQDESV (reference sequence). This CDR3 is 18 amino acids long. CDR3: CASSFAGGKHRYTGELFF. CDR3 bases: TGTGCCAGCAGCTTTGCGGGGGGGAAGCACAGATACACCGGGGAGCTGTTTTTT.

The chain recombines TRBV2 with TRBJ1-2; a possible D gene is TRBD1 (5 bases). The CDR3 is 12 amino acids. The germline V gene encodes CDR1 SNHLY and CDR2 FYNNEI. With 7 bases removed from V and 2 bases from J, the gap between germline ends came to 8 bases. CDR3 bases: TGTGCCAGCAAGGAGGGGAACTATGGCTACACCTTC. Translation gives CASKEGNYGYTF.

The chain recombines TRBV28 with TRBJ1-2; TRBD1 is a possible D gene (6 bases). V dropped 10 bases and J dropped 4 bases, with 19 bases sitting between them. In germline, CDR1 is MDHEN, CDR2 SYDVKM. This CDR3 comprises 14 residues. Here the CDR3 reads CATSTGQVGYGYTF. The CDR3 DNA reads as TGTGCCACCTCTACAGGGCAGGTCGGCTATGGCTACACCTTC.

Worth noting for this clonotype: Compared with germline, one end of the junction differs, possibly owing to a read error. The CDR3 loop reads CASSQDRGGLSGELFF. The CDR3 bases are TGCGCCAGCAGCCAAGACCGGGGGGGCCTATCGGGGGAGCTGTTTTTT. The chain joins TRBV7-9 to TRBJ2-2, with TRBD2 identical over 8 bases. The CDR3 spans 16 residues. In germline, CDR1 is SEHNR, CDR2 FQNEAQ (reference sequence).

The chain employs TRBV19 and TRBJ1-6; D not certain. This CDR3 comprises 15 residues. Trimming removed 5 bases at V and 3 bases at J, with 11 bases between. Germline assignment: CDR1 LNHDA and CDR2 SQIVND (reference sequence). DNA for the CDR3: TGTGCCAGTAGTCCTCCGACCAACTATAATTCACCCCTCCACTTT. Residues: CASSPPTNYNSPLHF.

Remarks on this clonotype: A much larger clonotype is one base distant, so this may be a read error. The chain recombines TRBV7-9 with TRBJ1-4, with TRBD1 as a possible D gene (5 bases). The CDR3 runs to 16 residues. The V end lost 2 bases, the J end lost 7 bases, and 17 bases lay between the germline ends. CDR1 and CDR2 from the germline V gene are SEHNR and FQNEAQ (reference sequence). DNA for the CDR3: TGTGCCAGCAGCTTAATTCTGTGGCAGGGTATTGAAAAACTGTTTTTT. It is translated as CASSLILWQGIEKLFF.

This chain links TRBV29-1 with TRBJ2-7; D is unresolved. Trimming cost V 4 bases and J 5 bases, with 9 bases left between them. This CDR3 has 11 amino acids. Germline CDR1 is SQVTM and CDR2 is ANQGSEA. CDR3 amino acids: CSVGPFDEQYF. Here the CDR3 DNA reads TGCAGCGTTGGGCCCTTTGACGAGCAGTACTTC.

This clonotype was recorded at least ten times. This chain connects TRBV13 to TRBJ1-2; D unresolved. Germline-derived CDR1 and CDR2 are PRHDT and FYEKMQ (reference sequence). CDR3 length: 14 residues. The V end lost 4 bases, the J end lost 8 bases, and 17 bases lay between the germline ends. CDR3 DNA: TGTGCCAGCAGCTCGGAGGATAGGGCTTCCGGCTACACCTTC. This sequence encodes CASSSEDRASGYTF.

The chain combines TRBV7-9 with TRBJ2-5, with D possibly being TRBD1 or TRBD2 (5 bases each). The CDR3 consists of 12 residues. V was pared by 1 base and J by 11 bases, with 11 bases between. The germline gives CDR1 SEHNR, CDR2 FQNEAQ (reference sequence). The CDR3 region is CASSLGGWVQYF. CDR3 DNA sequence: TGTGCCAGCAGCTTAGGGGGGTGGGTTCAGTACTTC.

The CDR3 sequence: CASRREEDEQYF. DNA of the CDR3: TGTGCCAGCAGAAGGGAAGAGGACGAGCAGTACTTC. The rearrangement uses TRBV7-9 and TRBJ2-7; D unclear. Germline-derived CDR1 and CDR2 are SEHNR and FQNEAQ (reference sequence). The CDR3 covers 12 residues. The V and J ends lost 6 bases and 5 bases respectively, with 11 bases between them. Using reference TRBV7-9 and TRBJ2-7 for the parts outside the CDR3, the full variable domain is DTGVSQNPRHKITKRGQNVTFRCDPISEHNRLYWYRQTLGQGPEFLTYFQNEAQLEKSRLLSDRFSAERPKGSFSTLEIQRTEQGDSAMYLCASRREEDEQYFGPGTRLTVT.